This T cell receptor beta chain was retrieved from a study of blood T cell repertoires in COVID-19. How the authors handled the data: Estimated nucleated cell counts came from reference gene primer amplification. This table comes from immunoSEQ multiplex PCR, and its TCRdb copy is limited to in-frame clones, with some not included. D and trimming come from the DNA, and the V and J calls and clone size come from that table. The sample includes around 150,000 clones, 75% to 85% seen only once; the top ten take more than 5.5%. V lost 4 bases and J 9 bases, leaving 19 bases between the germline ends. This CDR3 has 14 residues. Germline CDR1 and CDR2: SGHDT and YYEEEE.

The rearrangement uses TRBV5-6 and TRBJ1-2; no clear D gene. The sequence was obtained from a woman aged 50 to 60 in a cohort sampled during active or convalescent COVID-19. The sequenced sample was peripheral blood. CDR3 protein: CASSQLFGRQSYTF. CDR3 sequence (DNA): TGTGCCAGCAGCCAACTGTTTGGGAGGCAGAGCTACACCTTC.